This T cell receptor beta chain was identified during a study of cytomegalovirus exposure and HLA in healthy donors (dated by TCRdb to 2016 to 2017). About the full investigation: In an earlier analysis of 587 of the donors, 276 Gb of sequence data and 90 million to 130 million unique TCR beta sequences from about 190 million T cells were reported. Of the 350 to 400 genotyped donors, 65% to 90% fell in the genetic ancestry cluster associated with self-reported Caucasian donors. Donor age, sex, ethnicity and CMV serostatus were compiled together with the repertoire data. Using immunosequencing, the study profiled T cell repertoires from 640 or so subjects and related those repertoires to cytomegalovirus serostatus. Besides the first cohort of roughly 700 subjects, a separate validation cohort made up of over 95 different subjects was used. In a later genetic analysis, genome-wide SNP genotypes for about 65% of the roughly 670 donors were used, and that subset was treated as a discovery cohort. On average, 235,054 unique TCR beta nucleotide sequences were sequenced per donor among 398 genotyped donors of the cohort, with 15% to 20% of those sequences being non-productive. In a later analysis, previously published TCR beta repertoires from 550 to 700 donors were re-analyzed and high-resolution HLA genotyping was added so that TCR occurrence patterns could be studied. The study combined high-throughput TCR immunosequencing, statistical association of individual TCRs with disease status, and machine learning to predict cytomegalovirus infection status. Every repertoire in the discovery cohort had been generated on one and the same sequencing platform. Roughly 5 DR-DQ haplotypes were handled as single units for association and clustering because linkage in the cohort was strong. In the later analysis, no new phenotypic data were used to find candidate immune exposures; instead, reliance was placed on TCR beta sequences and their occurrence across donors. To decide whether each TCR beta V gene segment behaved as functional or pseudogenic, an earlier analysis of some 570 of the donors relied on high-throughput TCR beta sequencing. The aim of the study was to test whether cataloging public T cell receptors could identify signatures of past pathogen exposure. HLA typing covered class I and class II loci at four-digit resolution. The number of donors typed differed by locus, with roughly 629-640 for A, B, C, DRB1 and DQB1, roughly 520 for DQA1, nearly 610 for DPA1, and around 460 for DPB1. An early release covering just under 650 HLA-typed donors comprised approximately 290 gigabases of sequencing data and some 79 million unique TCR sequences. The investigation overall reported the following: A further reported finding was that TCR beta sequences accurately predicted the HLA-A and HLA-B alleles for most subjects in the first cohort. In a later analysis, the rate of TCR association differed among HLA loci, with DRB1 alleles having the most associated TCRs and HLA-C alleles having the fewest. Because HLA typing was unavailable for some donors at each locus, only the typed subset was used in association tests. In an earlier analysis of around 600 of the donors, most TCR beta V segments were observed in productive rearrangements about 87% or about 30% of the time, broadly matching IMGT annotations. The study gave a list of more than 150 TCR beta chains associated with cytomegalovirus. According to a later genetic analysis, donors in an Asian-associated ancestry cluster had fewer N-insertions in productive TCRs than the roughly 660-donor mean. Correlated functional status among segregating V segments might be attributable to linkage disequilibrium, but an unknown experimental factor could not be ruled out. Strong co-occurrence of HLA alleles, especially DR and DQ, made assigning TCR associations to individual alleles difficult. The authors suggested that the approach could potentially be extended to other disease states and immunological phenotypes. A later analysis found that most CMV-associated TCR beta chains appeared HLA-restricted, with HLA associations seemingly driven largely by CMV exposure. Presence/absence analyses assumed roughly uniform sequencing depth across donors, an assumption that may not hold. In a later analysis, HLA-associated TCR beta chains showed more clonal expansion and lower generation probabilities than non-associated chains that were equally common. The sequencing pipeline was judged likely to have produced a cluster of highly shared sequence variants as a technical artifact. In vitro tests confirmed that a few of the cytomegalovirus-associated TCR beta chains recognize cytomegalovirus antigens. For the cohort, immune exposure information was limited to CMV serostatus. The 87-base-pair reads could not distinguish some IMGT-functional V segments, including TRBV6-2 and TRBV6-3, so those segments were excluded. Across donors, most TCR sequences were observed very rarely, whereas some public TCRs were present in many individuals. V-gene and J-gene trimming of TCR beta chains was associated with a missense DCLRE1C variant in a later genetic analysis, and the association was replicated in an independent cohort. A later analysis associated about 18,000 TCR beta sequences with specific HLA alleles at a false discovery rate of 0.05. Cytomegalovirus status was reported to be diagnosed by the classifier with high specificity and sensitivity in both the original and validation cohorts. Only TCR beta chains were sequenced in this cohort, and the absence of alpha or paired-chain data limited detectable features. The earlier analysis of about 600 of the donors excluded roughly 17 rarely observed V segments, including chromosome 9 orphons, because counts were too low. Several of the top co-occurrence clusters appeared to be linked to parvovirus B19, influenza, CMV and Epstein-Barr virus, according to a later analysis.

The method behind the library was the immunoSEQ multiplex PCR assay. For the multiplex PCR, a mixture combining 60 forward primers for TCR Vbeta segments and 13 reverse primers for TCR Jbeta segments was used. Amplification of the CDR3 region of rearranged TCR beta genes was performed with a multiplex PCR assay on genomic DNA. Amplified TCR beta libraries were sequenced as 87-base-pair reads on the Illumina HiSeq System. Per the original workflow: In a later analysis, roughly 80 million unique TCR beta chains were counted across the approximately 640 repertoires, and about 9.9 million of these chains were shared by at least two donors. A nearest-neighbor algorithm error-corrected the raw reads and collapsed the reads into unique sequences, merging closely related sequences to remove PCR and sequencing errors. V, D and J gene segments were assigned by aligning CDR3 sequences to IMGT reference sequences. For a sequence to be retained, a match of at least six nucleotides to both a V gene segment and a J gene segment was required. A rearrangement counted as productive if the CDR3 had no stop codons and remained in frame with V and J, and every other rearrangement counted as non-productive. Following IMGT convention, CDR3 was defined as the stretch from the second conserved V-encoded cysteine up to the conserved J-encoded phenylalanine. Sequences without an unambiguous match to a single V gene segment were excluded from the earlier analysis of a few hundred of the donors. An earlier analysis of 587 of the donors classified V segments as functional when productive rearrangements were above 56.7% and as segregating when the standard deviation between donors was above 5%. A statistical classification framework was developed to diagnose cytomegalovirus status using the catalog of TCR beta chain sequences. In a later analysis, TCR nucleotide sequences were compared against IMGT/GENE-DB human TR gene sequences so that V and J genes could be assigned. A later analysis assigned CDR3 sequences and most-parsimonious VDJ recombination scenarios with the TCRdist pipeline. In a later analysis, each TCR beta chain was defined by its CDR3 amino acid sequence together with its V-gene family, and reads lacking a unique V-gene family were excluded. To address suspected cross-contamination and a sequencing artifact, a later analysis removed around 590 highly shared, low-generation-probability nucleotide sequences. In a later analysis, a clonal expansion index for each public chain was calculated from normalized within-repertoire ranks of inferred template counts. A later analysis computed generation probabilities with a VDJ recombination model fitted to out-of-frame rearrangements, and checked the results against IGoR. A later analysis scored TCR-TCR, TCR-HLA and TCR-CMV co-occurrence with hypergeometric tests, applying a repertoire-size bias correction to TCR pairs. False discovery rates were estimated in a later analysis by permuting HLA or CMV assignments 20 times. In a later analysis, co-occurring TCRs were grouped using DBSCAN, and TCRdist sequence similarity was added for clustering within HLA-allele-positive subsets. Repertoires with fewer than 30,000 or more than 120,000 public chains were left out of co-occurrence clustering, as were five repertoires with anomalous nucleotide sharing. TCRdb holds this immuneACCESS table with in-frame rearrangements only. Some clones are missing; in checked studies, unresolved V genes explain under half, and the rest has no known cause. The V and J calls and clone size were taken over from that table, and D and trimming were inferred from the DNA. The sample records over 95,000 clones, over 75% of which are singletons. In total, the top ten clones hold 11% of the sample.

V and J are truncated by 11 bases and 0 bases respectively, leaving an intervening sequence of 13 bases. There are 13 amino acids in the CDR3, from cysteine to phenylalanine inclusive. The retained sequence is limited to the CDR3, 39 bases, with the frame set at the first base. For CDR1 and CDR2, the germline V gene lists ENHRY and SYGVKD. Points on this clone: Its recognized antigen is unknown. Base qualities are not at hand, and no much larger clone is one base apart.

The cohort consisted of 600 to 700 healthy bone marrow donors. At the time of sampling, every cohort member was nominally healthy, though immune exposures that went unrecorded were likely present. The donor tested CMV seropositive, placing the donor among the 289 seropositive members of the cohort. Each donor provided a peripheral blood sample, and peripheral blood mononuclear cells were used for TCR beta sequencing. The Qiagen DNeasy Blood Extraction Kit was used to extract genomic DNA from the blood cell samples. Sequences were obtained from PBMCs. The sequence is built from TRBV10-3 and TRBJ1-1; the D region possibly corresponds to TRBD1 (6 bases align). This TCR was sampled from a middle-aged man in good health and CMV-seropositive. This receptor carries the CDR3 CAAGQRMNTEAFF. The DNA sequence is TGTGCCGCCGGACAGAGGATGAACACTGAAGCTTTCTTT.